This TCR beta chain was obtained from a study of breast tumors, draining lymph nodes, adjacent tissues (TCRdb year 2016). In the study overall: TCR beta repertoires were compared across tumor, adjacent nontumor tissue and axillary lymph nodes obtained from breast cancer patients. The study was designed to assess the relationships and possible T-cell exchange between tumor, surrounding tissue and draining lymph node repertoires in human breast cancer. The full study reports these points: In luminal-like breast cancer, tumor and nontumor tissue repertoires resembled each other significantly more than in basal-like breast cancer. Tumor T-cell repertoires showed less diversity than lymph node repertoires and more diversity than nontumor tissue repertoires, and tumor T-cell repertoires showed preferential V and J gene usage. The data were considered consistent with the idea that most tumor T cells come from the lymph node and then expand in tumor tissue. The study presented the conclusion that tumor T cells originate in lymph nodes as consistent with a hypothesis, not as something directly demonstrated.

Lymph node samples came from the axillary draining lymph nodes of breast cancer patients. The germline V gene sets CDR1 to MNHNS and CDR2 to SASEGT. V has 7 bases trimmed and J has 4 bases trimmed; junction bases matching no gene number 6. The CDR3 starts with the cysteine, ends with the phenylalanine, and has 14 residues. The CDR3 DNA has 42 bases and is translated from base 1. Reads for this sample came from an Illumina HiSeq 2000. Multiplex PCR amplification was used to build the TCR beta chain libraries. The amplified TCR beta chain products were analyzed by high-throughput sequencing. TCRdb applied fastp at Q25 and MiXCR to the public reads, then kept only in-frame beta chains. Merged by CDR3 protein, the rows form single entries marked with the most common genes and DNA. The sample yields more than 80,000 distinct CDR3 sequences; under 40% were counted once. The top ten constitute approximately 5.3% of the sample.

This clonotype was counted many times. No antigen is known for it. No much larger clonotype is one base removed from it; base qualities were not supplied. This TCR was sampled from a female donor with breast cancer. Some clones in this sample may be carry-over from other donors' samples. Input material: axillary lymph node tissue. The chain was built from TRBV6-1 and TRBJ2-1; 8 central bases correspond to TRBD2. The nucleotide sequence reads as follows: TGTGCCAGCACCCAAGGGACTAGTTACAATGAGCAGTTCTTC. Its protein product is CASTQGTSYNEQFF.